Each of the 18 T cell receptor beta chains below was sequenced from the same sample in a study of blood T cell repertoires in COVID-19. Produced via immunoSEQ multiplex PCR; TCRdb's table is partial and in-frame only. The sample holds 50,000 to 70,000 clones, more than 80% seen once. The material sequenced was peripheral blood. These receptors originate from a woman at least 80 years old with active COVID-19.

The chain employs TRBV28 and TRBJ2-6, with D perhaps TRBD1 (5 bases). The V gene's germline CDR1 is MDHEN and CDR2 SYDVKM. Trimming left V 6 bases short and J 1 base short, with 13 bases between. The CDR3 runs 16 residues. The CDR3 coding sequence is TGTGCCAGCAGCCCTGAACAGGCTTCTGGGGCCAACGTCCTGACTTTC. Translating gives CASSPEQASGANVLTF.

In its sample, this clone was seen once. For the CDR3, the DNA is TGCGCCAGCAGCTCACAGGGGCCGCTTTCTGGCTACACCTTC. It specifies CASSSQGPLSGYTF. V usage is TRBV5-1 and J usage is TRBJ1-2; 7 nucleotides align to TRBD1. The CDR3 totals 14 residues. Germline assignment: CDR1 SGHRS and CDR2 YFSETQ. J gave up 7 bases and V 3 bases, and 9 bases lay outside the gene matches.

The V gene is TRBV2, the J gene TRBJ1-1; tentatively, D is TRBD1 (6 bases). The CDR3 has 15 residues. Per the germline V gene, CDR1 is SNHLY and CDR2 is FYNNEI. The V and J ends lost 7 bases and 1 base respectively, with 16 bases between them. For the CDR3, the DNA is TGTGCCAGCACTACCCCCCAGGGGTCGAACACTGAAGCTTTCTTT. Residues: CASTTPQGSNTEAFF. Full variable domain (outside the CDR3, taken from reference TRBV2 and TRBJ1-1): EPEVTQTPSHQVTQMGQEVILRCVPISNHLYFYWYRQILGQKVEFLVSFYNNEISEKSEIFDDQFSVERPDGSNFTLKIRSTKLEDSAMYFCASTTPQGSNTEAFFGQGTRLTVV.

The chain recombines TRBV5-6 with TRBJ1-3, with D unclear. This CDR3 region has 14 residues. V lost 6 bases and J 2 bases, leaving 12 bases between the germline ends. The germline V gene encodes CDR1 SGHDT and CDR2 YYEEEE. In DNA form, the CDR3 reads TGTGCCAGCAAGCGCGGGAGGACTGGAAACACCATATATTTT. This encodes CASKRGRTGNTIYF.

The chain uses TRBV28 and TRBJ2-2; 7 nucleotides agree with TRBD2. Germline-derived CDR1 and CDR2 are MDHEN and SYDVKM. The CDR3 totals 20 residues. V trimming: 6 bases; J trimming: 0 bases; junction bases outside the gene matches: 19. The CDR3 reads CASRISGFKRRQSNTGELFF. In DNA form, the CDR3 reads TGTGCCAGCAGAATTAGCGGGTTCAAGAGGCGTCAATCGAACACCGGGGAGCTGTTTTTT. The complete variable domain, with remaining parts taken from reference TRBV28 and TRBJ2-2, reads DVKVTQSSRYLVKRTGEKVFLECVQDMDHENMFWYRQDPGLGLRLIYFSYDVKMKEKGDIPEGYSVSREKKERFSLILESASTNQTSMYLCASRISGFKRRQSNTGELFFGEGSRLTVL.

This chain links TRBV6-2 or TRBV6-3 with TRBJ2-2; tentative D call: TRBD1 (6 bases). The germline gives CDR1 MNHEY, CDR2 SVGEGT. V lost 2 bases, J lost 7 bases, and 11 bases lay in between. The CDR3 is 14 residues long. DNA of the CDR3: TGTGCCAGCAGTTACCCACAGGGTTTCGGGGAGCTGTTTTTT. This encodes CASSYPQGFGELFF.

The rearrangement links TRBV9 to TRBJ1-3, with TRBD1 matching 8 bases. CDR1 and CDR2 from the germline V gene are SGDLS and YYNGEE. The CDR3 is made up of 14 amino acids. The junction had 7 bases not matched to a gene; V was cut back by 7 bases and J by 4 bases. CDR3: CASGGDRRGNTIYF. In DNA, the CDR3 is TGTGCCAGCGGCGGGGACAGGCGGGGAAACACCATATATTTT.

This clone has just one count. The J gene is TRBJ2-2, the V gene TRBV5-1, with 7 bases matching TRBD1. The germline gives CDR1 SGHRS, CDR2 YFSETQ. The CDR3 contains 15 residues. The J segment lost 4 bases and the V segment lost 4 bases, leaving 7 bases of the junction unmatched. CDR3: CASSRRQGSTGELFF. As DNA, the CDR3 is TGCGCCAGCAGCCGTCGACAGGGTAGCACCGGGGAGCTGTTTTTT.

This clone was picked up one time. V gene TRBV30 combines with J gene TRBJ2-7; D is possibly TRBD1 (5 bases). The CDR3 length is 14 residues. V lost 0 bases and J lost 2, with 11 bases in between. In germline, CDR1 is GTSNPN, CDR2 SVGIG (reference sequence). The CDR3 spells CAWSVTSGPYEQYV. CDR3 sequence (DNA): TGTGCCTGGAGTGTAACGTCAGGGCCCTACGAGCAGTACGTC.

The V call is TRBV15, the J call TRBJ1-6, with D unclear. Germline assignment: CDR1 LNHNV and CDR2 YYDKDF (reference sequence). This CDR3 has 12 residues. Trimming stripped 4 bases from V and 10 bases from J, with 8 bases between. In nucleotides, the CDR3 is TGTGCCACCAGCACTAATCACTCACCCCTCCACTTT. Residues: CATSTNHSPLHF.

This chain connects TRBV2 to TRBJ2-3; 7 nucleotides agree with TRBD2. Germline V gives CDR1 SNHLY, CDR2 FYNNEI. V lost 5 bases and J lost 1; bases outside the gene matches: 6. This CDR3 spans 15 amino acids. The CDR3 coding sequence is TGTGCCAGCAGTCTGCAGGCGGGGGGCACAGATACGCAGTATTTT. This sequence encodes CASSLQAGGTDTQYF.

This clone occurred once. The chain recombines TRBV20-1 with TRBJ1-5; D is possibly TRBD1 (5 bases). V was clipped by 3 bases and J by 7 bases, with 13 bases between them. Germline lookup yields CDR1 DFQATT and CDR2 SNEGSKA (reference sequence). The CDR3 is 13 amino acids. CDR3 amino acids: CSASRGYNQPQHF. The DNA for the CDR3 is TGCAGTGCTAGTCGGGGGTATAACCAGCCCCAGCATTTT.

The CDR3 DNA sequence: TGTGCCAGCAGCCAAATGTCGGGAGAGACCCAGTACTTC. Its protein product is CASSQMSGETQYF. The rearrangement joins TRBV3-1 (or the pseudogene TRBV3-2) to TRBJ2-5, with D uncertain. This CDR3 has 13 residues. V shed 2 bases and J shed 4 bases, with 8 bases lying between them. CDR1 is LGHDT, CDR2 YNNKEL, per germline (reference sequence).

V gene TRBV19 combines with J gene TRBJ2-2, with a weak D call TRBD2 (6 bases). Germline values: CDR1 LNHDA, CDR2 SQIVND (reference sequence). The CDR3 sequence is 14 residues long. V was shortened by 8 bases and J by 1 base, with 11 bases between the two germline ends. This chain's CDR3 is CASGGNRNTGELFF. CDR3 nucleotide sequence: TGTGCCAGTGGGGGGAACAGGAACACCGGGGAGCTGTTTTTT.

This clone appeared once. The CDR3 spells CASSPGRRPRTGELFF. The CDR3 nucleotides read TGTGCCAGCAGCCCTGGGAGGCGGCCGAGGACCGGGGAGCTGTTTTTT. The chain employs TRBV3-1 (or the pseudogene TRBV3-2) and TRBJ2-2; a weak D match, TRBD2 (6 bases). CDR3 size: 16 residues. Germline V lookup: CDR1 LGHDT, CDR2 YNNKEL (reference sequence). V shed 4 bases and J shed 5 bases, with 17 bases lying between them.

The chain combines TRBV14 with TRBJ1-1; tentatively, D is TRBD1 (6 bases). The ends were cut back, 1 base at V and 5 bases at J, with 17 bases in the middle. Germline CDR1 and CDR2: SGHDN and FVKESK. This CDR3 contains 16 residues. The CDR3 loop reads CASSQGRGLLVTEAFF. The DNA of the CDR3 is TGTGCCAGCAGCCAAGGCAGGGGCTTGTTGGTGACTGAAGCTTTCTTT.

The gene calls are TRBV7-2 and TRBJ2-3; maybe TRBD1 (6 bases). The CDR3 sequence is 13 residues long. Germline V lookup: CDR1 SGHTA, CDR2 FQGNSA. Trimming stripped 5 bases from V and 5 bases from J, with 11 bases between. CDR3 protein: CASSTGIEDTQYF. The DNA of the CDR3 is TGTGCCAGCAGCACAGGGATAGAAGATACGCAGTATTTT.

V and J are TRBV19 and TRBJ2-1; TRBD2 matches 7 bases. CDR3 length equals 16 residues. V lost 3 bases to trimming and J lost 2 bases; unmatched junction nucleotides: 7. Germline V gives CDR1 LNHDA, CDR2 SQIVND (reference sequence). The CDR3 DNA reads TGTGCCAGTAGTATCGGGGGGAGTACCCCCTACAATGAGCAGTTCTTC. It encodes CASSIGGSTPYNEQFF. The variable domain in full, completed from reference TRBV19 and TRBJ2-1, reads DGGITQSPKYLFRKEGQNVTLSCEQNLNHDAMYWYRQDPGQGLRLIYYSQIVNDFQKGDIAEGYSVSREKKESFPLTVTSAQKNPTAFYLCASSIGGSTPYNEQFFGPGTRLTVL.